Listed below are T cell receptor beta chains from one sample, sequenced in a study of blood T cell repertoires in COVID-19. Clones were read by immunoSEQ multiplex PCR, and TCRdb kept only the in-frame ones, dropping some. Of 140,000 to 150,000 clones in the sample, about 76% were seen once. The source material was peripheral blood. The origin of the receptors is a human donor in a cohort sampled during active COVID-19. CDR3s include the opening cysteine and the closing phenylalanine or tryptophan.

v_gene,j_gene,len,CDR3aa
TRBV28,TRBJ2-3,15,CASSSRDRGTDTQYF
TRBV18,TRBJ1-5,15,CASSPMDSSNQPQHF
TRBV5-1,TRBJ1-4,17,CASSRDPARDFYEKLFF
TRBV5-1,TRBJ2-5,14,CASTLQGPQETQYF
TRBV27,TRBJ1-1,15,CASSPGLGRVTEAFF
TRBV27,TRBJ2-7,13,CASSLSLGGRGYF
TRBV9,TRBJ1-4,16,CASSVDGQATNEKLFF
TRBV7-2,TRBJ1-5,16,CASSLLAAEANQPQHF
TRBV15,TRBJ2-3,18,CATSRAPGTGLETDTQYF
TRBV7-9,TRBJ2-6,16,CASSYPRGSGANVLTF
TRBV19,TRBJ2-7,12,CASSPQGNEQYF
TRBV9,TRBJ1-4,14,CASSPRTDNEKLFF
TRBV7-6,TRBJ2-1,16,CASSLKFGGTYNEQFF
TRBV19,TRBJ2-1,16,CASSMGTGLAGYEQFF
TRBV7-7,TRBJ2-7,15,CASSPRLAGPYEQYF
TRBV6-5,TRBJ1-4,15,CASSYSTRPNEKLFF
TRBV9,TRBJ1-1,17,CASSPPTGSVLNTEAFF
TRBV7-2,TRBJ1-2,18,CASSLGPGTGKGRHGYTF
TRBV6-1,TRBJ1-2,14,CASSESGSRYGYTF
TRBV6-2/TRBV6-3,TRBJ1-1,17,CASSYSDTGQTNTEAFF
TRBV5-1,TRBJ1-6,15,CASSLDTQGYSPLHF
TRBV7-2,TRBJ2-1,15,CASSAVKSSYNEQFF
TRBV19,TRBJ2-7,17,CASSITARTSGSYEQYF
TRBV7-2,TRBJ1-4,15,CASSLAGTGFEKLFF
TRBV7-9,TRBJ2-1,15,CASSPRTSGGNEQFF
TRBV28,TRBJ1-2,16,CASSPRTATILYGYTF
TRBV24-1,TRBJ2-5,19,CATSDAELAGDWGQETQYF
TRBV11-2,TRBJ2-7,15,CASRHPGQGLLEQYF
TRBV28,TRBJ1-1,16,CASSLNRVRGNTEAFF
TRBV28,TRBJ2-3,14,CASSGLSGGDTQYF
TRBV6-5,TRBJ2-5,14,CASTLAGAWETQYF
TRBV29-1,TRBJ2-1,15,CSVGSLSGRSNEQFF
TRBV29-1,TRBJ2-5,13,CSVGASGIETQYF
TRBV29-1,TRBJ2-2,13,CSVTHTYTGELFF
TRBV6-2/TRBV6-3,TRBJ1-6,15,CASSYSWTGSSPLHF
TRBV28,TRBJ2-2,17,CASSLGPGGVRTGELFF
TRBV4-2,TRBJ2-2,16,CASSQSDDRGTGELFF
TRBV27,TRBJ1-2,15,CASSVDRRINYGYTF
TRBV28,TRBJ1-4,12,CASSPPGRGTVF
TRBV6-5,TRBJ1-1,15,CASSQTGTQNTEAFF
TRBV14,TRBJ2-6,17,CASFVGQLSLGANVLTF
TRBV25-1,TRBJ1-2,17,CASSEFLGQGADYGYTF
TRBV3-1/TRBV3-2,TRBJ1-1,12,CASSLLRAEAFF
TRBV5-1,TRBJ1-1,14,CASSVTGSGTEAFF
TRBV7-9,TRBJ2-7,12,CASSTTSGGRHF
TRBV18,TRBJ2-7,14,CASSPTGTAYEQYF
TRBV28,TRBJ1-1,16,CASSSLIQASNTEAFF
TRBV15,TRBJ2-1,15,CATSRRLAAYNEQFF
TRBV28,TRBJ2-7,14,CASSNGGVWHEQYF
TRBV19,TRBJ2-7,17,CASSMRVAGGPGAEQYF